This T cell receptor beta chain was documented in a study of blood T cell repertoires in COVID-19. Whole-study context: Samples taken during acute and convalescent COVID-19 were collected in the United States, Italy and Spain. Sources were T cells, B-cell-depleted T cells, or PBMCs; the material itself was cDNA or gDNA.

How the authors handled the data: Nucleated cell number was recorded as an estimate derived from reference gene primer amplification. Libraries were prepared by immunoSEQ multiplex PCR; TCRdb keeps only in-frame clonotypes and omits some of them. V and J calls plus clone size are reproduced from that table; the DNA served to infer D and trimming. In the table there are 120,000 or so clones, around four fifths of which are singletons. V trimming: 5 bases; J trimming: 2 bases; junction bases outside the gene matches: 8. CDR3 size: 15 residues. Looked up from germline, CDR1 is LNHNV and CDR2 is YYDKDF (reference sequence).

The source is a man aged 55 to 70 with acute or convalescent COVID-19. The sequencing sample was made of peripheral blood. V is TRBV15 and J is TRBJ1-2; 7 bases are shared with TRBD1. The CDR3 loop is CATSPTQTGNYGYTF. The CDR3 nucleotides are TGTGCCACCAGCCCCACCCAGACAGGGAACTATGGCTACACCTTC.